The 23 T cell receptor beta chains presented below share a single source sample, sequenced in a study of blood T cell repertoires in COVID-19. Measured with immunoSEQ multiplex PCR; TCRdb has only the in-frame clones, and not every one. This table holds around 56,000 clones, around 90% found once. Sequencing was done on a sample of peripheral blood. The receptors originated from a man aged 80 or over with acute or convalescent COVID-19.

The V and J genes are TRBV2 and TRBJ2-5, with 13 bases lining up with TRBD2. The CDR3 covers 17 residues. The V gene end was trimmed by 2 bases and the J gene end by 7 bases; junction bases not matched to a gene: 10. Looked up from germline, CDR1 is SNHLY and CDR2 is FYNNEI. This CDR3 reads CASSEITSGGASWTQYF. DNA of the CDR3: TGTGCCAGCAGTGAAATAACTAGCGGGGGGGCCTCGTGGACCCAGTACTTC.

The rearrangement uses TRBV27 and TRBJ2-7; D is perhaps TRBD2 (6 bases). Germline CDR1 and CDR2: MNHEY and SMNVEV (reference sequence). The CDR3 covers 15 residues. V lost 2 bases and J 2 bases, leaving 13 bases between the germline ends. CDR3 in amino acids: CASSLRRDQAYEQYF. CDR3 DNA sequence: TGTGCCAGCAGTTTACGGCGGGATCAAGCCTACGAGCAGTACTTC.

J is TRBJ2-1 and V is TRBV5-1; the D gene is possibly TRBD2 (6 bases). The V gene lost 3 bases and the J gene lost 3 bases, with 16 bases spanning the gap. The CDR3 has 16 amino acids. From germline, CDR1 is SGHRS and CDR2 YFSETQ. CDR3 DNA sequence: TGCGCCAGCAGCTCGGGCGGAGGGGTTGGCTACAATGAGCAGTTCTTC. As protein: CASSSGGGVGYNEQFF.

The rearrangement joins TRBV6-1 to TRBJ2-6; 10 bases map to TRBD1. The CDR3 contains 16 residues. The trim removed 4 bases at V and 1 base at J, leaving 1 base unmatched. The germline CDR1 and CDR2 sequences are MNHNS and SASEGT. The CDR3 nucleotides are TGTGCCAGCAGTGGACAGGGGGCATCTGGGGCCAACGTCCTGACTTTC. The encoded protein is CASSGQGASGANVLTF.

The rearrangement uses TRBV5-6 and TRBJ1-2; 9 positions match TRBD1. The CDR3 has 14 residues. V gave up 4 bases and J gave up 4 bases; unmatched junction bases: 5. The germline gives CDR1 SGHDT, CDR2 YYEEEE. The CDR3 DNA sequence: TGTGCCAGCAGCGCCTCGGACAGGGGCTATGGCTACACCTTC. Protein sequence: CASSASDRGYGYTF.

As for this clone: At one end the junction does not follow the germline gene, possibly because of a read error. Written as DNA, the CDR3 is TGTGCCAGCAGCGTAGTAGGTCAGGGGCCCCCCTCCGACTTC. Its protein product is CASSVVGQGPPSDF. The chain couples TRBV9 to TRBJ1-2, with D perhaps matching TRBD1 (6 bases). Germline V gene sequence: CDR1 SGDLS, CDR2 YYNGEE. This CDR3 is 14 amino acids long.

This clone was detected once. V and J are TRBV5-1 and TRBJ1-6; a possible D gene is TRBD1 (5 bases). This CDR3 is built from 15 residues. CDR1 and CDR2 (germline): SGHRS, YFSETQ. V gave up 4 bases and J gave up 5 bases, with 13 bases separating them. The CDR3 bases are TGCGCCAGCAGCAAGGCGGGGCAGGATAATTCACCCCTCCACTTT. Residues: CASSKAGQDNSPLHF.

The genes are TRBV6-5 and TRBJ2-2; 8 positions match TRBD1. The junction had 8 bases not matched to a gene; V was cut back by 6 bases and J by 5 bases. The germline CDR1 and CDR2 sequences are MNHEY and SVGAGI. This CDR3 has 15 residues. The CDR3: CASRRAGGWTGELFF. The CDR3 DNA is TGTGCCAGCAGGCGAGCAGGGGGCTGGACCGGGGAGCTGTTTTTT.

DNA of the CDR3: TGTGCCAGCAGCTTGGAAGGACACGCTGTCTATGTGGGGTACACCTTC. It specifies CASSLEGHAVYVGYTF. V gene TRBV5-6 combines with J gene TRBJ1-2, with D maybe TRBD1 (5 bases). This CDR3 comprises 16 residues. Germline-derived CDR1 and CDR2 are SGHDT and YYEEEE. V was clipped by 0 bases and J by 11 bases, with 23 bases between them.

The V gene is TRBV27, the J gene TRBJ2-1; D uncertain. Looked up from germline, CDR1 is MNHEY and CDR2 is SMNVEV (reference sequence). V lost 4 bases, J lost 0 bases, and 7 bases lay in between. There are 14 residues in the CDR3. CDR3 loop: CASSSASSYNEQFF. In nucleotides, the CDR3 is TGTGCCAGCAGTTCCGCCAGCTCCTACAATGAGCAGTTCTTC.

This chain connects TRBV18 to TRBJ2-7; tentatively, D is TRBD2 (5 bases). This CDR3 spans 15 amino acids. In germline, CDR1 is KGHSH, CDR2 LQKENI. V was clipped by 7 bases and J by 5 bases, with 21 bases between them. CDR3: CASCRSGSGLDEQYF. CDR3 DNA: TGTGCCAGCTGCCGCTCGGGGTCGGGTCTTGACGAGCAGTACTTC.

This sequence joins TRBV5-1 and TRBJ2-3; 9 nucleotides agree with TRBD2. V shed 4 bases, J shed 0 bases, and the junction held 6 bases outside the gene matches. This CDR3 is 16 amino acids long. Germline V gene lookup returns CDR1 SGHRS and CDR2 YFSETQ. As DNA, the CDR3 is TGCGCCAGCAGCACGGGGACTAGCAGTAGCACAGATACGCAGTATTTT. Amino acid sequence: CASSTGTSSSTDTQYF.

This chain joins TRBV6-1 and TRBJ2-7; D is possibly TRBD2 (5 bases). Trimming removed 1 base at V and 2 bases at J, with 12 bases between. CDR1 is MNHNS, CDR2 SASEGT, per germline. The CDR3 has 15 amino acids. CDR3 nucleotide sequence: TGTGCCAGCAGTGAAGTGGACGGACTCACCTACGAGCAGTACTTC. Residues: CASSEVDGLTYEQYF.

Worth noting for this clone: The junction departs from germline at one end; a sequencing error may be responsible. The V and J genes are TRBV3-1 (or the pseudogene TRBV3-2) and TRBJ2-7; the match to TRBD1 covers 8 bases. The CDR3 contains 13 residues. Germline lookup yields CDR1 LGHDT and CDR2 YNNKEL (reference sequence). CDR3 protein: CASSQRQGSIPSF. The CDR3 DNA follows: TGTGCCAGCAGCCAGAGACAGGGGTCTATCCCCAGCTTC.

The V gene is TRBV5-3, the J gene TRBJ1-4; 9 bases agree with TRBD1. TRBV5-3 belongs to the ORF category, with a function that is uncertain. Trimming at V came to 4 bases and at J to 0 bases, leaving 7 bases not matched to a gene. This CDR3 comprises 17 residues. This CDR3 is CARSPRTGETTNEKLFF. CDR3 nucleotide sequence: TGTGCCAGAAGCCCCCGGACAGGGGAAACAACTAATGAAAAACTGTTTTTT.

The rearrangement joins TRBV10-3 to TRBJ2-1, with 8 bases fitting TRBD2. CDR1 ENHRY and CDR2 SYGVKD come from the germline V gene. The CDR3 spans 14 residues. V was pared by 8 bases and J by 6 bases, with 9 bases of the junction left unmatched. Here the CDR3 reads CAISGRGASNEQFF. The CDR3 DNA sequence: TGTGCCATCTCGGGGCGGGGGGCAAGCAATGAGCAGTTCTTC.

The chain carries TRBV19 and TRBJ2-5, with D tentatively TRBD2 (6 bases). The CDR3 has 14 residues. Germline CDR1 is LNHDA and CDR2 is SQIVND (reference sequence). The V gene lost 7 bases and the J gene lost 1 base, with 13 bases spanning the gap. DNA for the CDR3: TGTGCCAGTAATCCAGCGGGCCTCCAAGAGACCCAGTACTTC. Translated: CASNPAGLQETQYF.

The chain has TRBV18 and TRBJ1-5; 7 nucleotides match TRBD1. This CDR3 region has 14 residues. CDR1 is KGHSH and CDR2 is LQKENI in the germline V gene. V was clipped by 5 bases and J by 4 bases; unmatched bases: 5. The CDR3 sequence is CASSSRDSNQPQHF. CDR3 bases: TGTGCCAGCTCATCCCGGGACAGTAATCAGCCCCAGCATTTT.

The genes are TRBV7-2 and TRBJ2-4; 13 nucleotides align to TRBD2. This CDR3 has 17 residues. Germline V gene data show CDR1 as SGHTA and CDR2 as FQGNSA. With V trimmed by 3 bases and J by 7 bases, 9 bases remained unmatched. The CDR3 region is CASSFGLAGAGGNIQYF. CDR3 sequence (DNA): TGTGCCAGCAGCTTTGGACTAGCGGGGGCCGGCGGGAACATTCAGTACTTC.

The chain joins TRBV6-2 or TRBV6-3 to TRBJ1-5, with no clear D. The V gene's germline CDR1 is MNHEY and CDR2 SVGEGT. V was clipped by 1 base and J by 7 bases, with 5 bases between them. This CDR3 has 12 amino acids. The CDR3 region is CASSYLEQPQHF. DNA of the CDR3: TGTGCCAGCAGTTACTTGGAGCAGCCCCAGCATTTT.

As regards this clone: The same CDR3 is also encoded by other DNA sequences in this sample. The V call is TRBV18, the J call TRBJ2-1; D gene unclear. Germline loops: CDR1 KGHSH, CDR2 LQKENI. Trimming took 3 bases from V and 0 from J, leaving 6 bases between them. The CDR3 extends over 14 amino acids. Written as DNA, the CDR3 is TGTGCCAGCTCACCTGATAGCTCCTACAATGAGCAGTTCTTC. Encoded protein: CASSPDSSYNEQFF.

The chain has TRBV5-4 and TRBJ2-7; 9 bases agree with TRBD1. This CDR3 is built from 15 residues. V dropped 2 bases and J dropped 3; count of bases not matched to a gene: 6. The germline CDR1 and CDR2 sequences are SGHNT and YYREEE (reference sequence). The DNA of the CDR3 is TGTGCCAGCAGCTTTCTGGGACAGGGCATCTACGAGCAGTACTTC. Its protein product is CASSFLGQGIYEQYF. Looking up the rest from reference TRBV5-4 and TRBJ2-7 gives the full variable domain: ETGVTQSPTHLIKTRGQQVTLRCSSQSGHNTVSWYQQALGQGPQFIFQYYREEENGRGNFPPRFSGLQFPNYSSELNVNALELDDSALYLCASSFLGQGIYEQYFGPGTRLTVT.

This chain connects TRBV5-1 to TRBJ1-5, with D hard to call. The length of the CDR3 is 15 residues. V gave up 3 bases and J gave up 4 bases, with 14 bases separating them. The germline gives CDR1 SGHRS, CDR2 YFSETQ. The CDR3 spells CASSSSGDPNQPQHF. In nucleotides, the CDR3 is TGCGCCAGCAGCTCTTCCGGAGACCCTAATCAGCCCCAGCATTTT.